Listed below are T cell receptor beta chains from one sample, sequenced in a study of blood T cell repertoires in COVID-19. Only in-frame clones appear in the TCRdb table, and some are missing; sequencing was by immunoSEQ multiplex PCR. The sample consists of around 310,000 clones, roughly 89% of them appearing once. The sample taken for sequencing was peripheral blood. Receptors originate from a woman in her 40s with COVID-19, enrolled during active disease. Both conserved end residues are part of each CDR3. D genes are given only for firm matches. Size tells how often a clone was seen (once, few, many) or the class of an expanded clone, and some rows leave it out.

V gene	CDR3 length	clone size	D gene	J gene	CDR3 protein
TRBV7-2	17	once	TRBD1	TRBJ2-7	CASSQRTGNLPAYEQYF
TRBV6-5	15	.	.	TRBJ2-7	CASSDGPGVAYEQYF
TRBV29-1	13	once	.	TRBJ1-3	CSVEGDIRNTIYF
TRBV15	15	.	.	TRBJ2-2	CATSSLGQGTGELFF
TRBV18	14	.	TRBD1	TRBJ2-7	CASSPPGQGSEQYF
TRBV4-3	15	.	.	TRBJ2-2	CASKSGWGGTGELFF
TRBV18	15	once	TRBD2	TRBJ2-7	CASSLAGGAYYEQYF
TRBV7-9	14	.	.	TRBJ1-4	CASSSKEGNEKLFF
TRBV29-1	17	.	TRBD2	TRBJ2-3	CSVVGLAGGPGTDTQYF
TRBV9	15	once	.	TRBJ2-1	CASSVDESSYNEQFF
TRBV5-5	12	once	.	TRBJ1-2	CASSLQVRGYTF
TRBV9	14	.	.	TRBJ1-1	CASSVGQGRTEAFF
TRBV11-2	16	.	TRBD2	TRBJ2-3	CASSSRLAGAPDTQYF
TRBV19	15	.	.	TRBJ1-2	CASRPRAGEHYGYTF
TRBV11-3	17	once	TRBD1	TRBJ2-5	CASSEPPGQGRGETQYF
TRBV18	15	once	.	TRBJ1-3	CASSPQGLGGNTIYF
TRBV5-1	14	.	TRBD2	TRBJ2-6	CASSSPILAGGPTF
TRBV27	17	.	.	TRBJ2-3	CASSLGPRGAYVVTQYF
TRBV9	13	.	.	TRBJ2-1	CASSGLSSDEQFF
TRBV7-9	14	.	TRBD1	TRBJ2-3	CASRANRGTDTQYF
TRBV5-1	14	.	TRBD1	TRBJ2-1	CASSPGQNYNEQFF
TRBV29-1	15	.	TRBD1	TRBJ1-5	CSVGTGGAGNQPQHF
TRBV27	16	once	TRBD1	TRBJ2-5	CASSLSPGQGSETQYF
TRBV4-3	15	.	TRBD1	TRBJ2-7	CASSPGTETSYEQYF